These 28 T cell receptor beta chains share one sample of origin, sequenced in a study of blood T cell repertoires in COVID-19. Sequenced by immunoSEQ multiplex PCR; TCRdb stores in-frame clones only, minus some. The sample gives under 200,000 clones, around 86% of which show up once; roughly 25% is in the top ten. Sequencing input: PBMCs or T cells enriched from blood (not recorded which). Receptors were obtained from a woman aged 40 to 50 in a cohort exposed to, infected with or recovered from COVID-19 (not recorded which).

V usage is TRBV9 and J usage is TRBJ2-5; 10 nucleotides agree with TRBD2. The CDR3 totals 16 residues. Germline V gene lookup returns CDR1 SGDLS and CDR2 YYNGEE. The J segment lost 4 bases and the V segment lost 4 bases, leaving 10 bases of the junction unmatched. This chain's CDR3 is CASSPPSGRAGETQYF. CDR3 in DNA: TGTGCCAGCAGCCCACCAAGCGGGAGGGCGGGAGAGACCCAGTACTTC. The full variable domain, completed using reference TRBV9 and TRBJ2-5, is DSGVTQTPKHLITATGQRVTLRCSPRSGDLSVYWYQQSLDQGLQFLIQYYNGEERAKGNILERFSAQQFPDLHSELNLSSLELGDSALYFCASSPPSGRAGETQYFGPGTRLLVL.

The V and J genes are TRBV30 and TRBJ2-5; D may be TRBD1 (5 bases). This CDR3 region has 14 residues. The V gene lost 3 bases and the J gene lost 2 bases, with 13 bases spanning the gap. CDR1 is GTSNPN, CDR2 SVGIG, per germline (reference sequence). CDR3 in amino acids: CAWSATALQETQYF. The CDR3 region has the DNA TGTGCCTGGAGCGCGACAGCGCTTCAAGAGACCCAGTACTTC.

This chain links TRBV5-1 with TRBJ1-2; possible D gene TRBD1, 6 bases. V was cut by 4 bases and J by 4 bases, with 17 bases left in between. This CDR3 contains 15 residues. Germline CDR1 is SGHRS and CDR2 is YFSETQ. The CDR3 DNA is TGCGCCAGCAGCGATTCAGGACAGAGCCTCTATGGCTACACCTTC. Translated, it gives CASSDSGQSLYGYTF.

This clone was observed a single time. In DNA, the CDR3 is TGTGCCAGCAGTCCAAGGGACAGGGGGAACTATGGCTACACCTTC. It codes for CASSPRDRGNYGYTF. The rearrangement uses TRBV27 and TRBJ1-2, with 11 bases fitting TRBD1. Germline CDR1 reads MNHEY; CDR2 reads SMNVEV (reference sequence). Losses at the gene ends were 5 bases for V and 2 bases for J; bases not matched to a gene: 4. The CDR3 consists of 15 residues.

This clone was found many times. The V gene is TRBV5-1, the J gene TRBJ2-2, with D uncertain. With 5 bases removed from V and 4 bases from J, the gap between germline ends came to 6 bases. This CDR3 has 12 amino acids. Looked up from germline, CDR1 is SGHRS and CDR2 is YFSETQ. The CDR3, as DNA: TGCGCCAGCAGAAGGAGCACCGGGGAGCTGTTTTTT. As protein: CASRRSTGELFF. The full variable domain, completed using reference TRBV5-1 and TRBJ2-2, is KAGVTQTPRYLIKTRGQQVTLSCSPISGHRSVSWYQQTPGQGLQFLFEYFSETQRNKGNFPGRFSGRQFSNSRSEMNVSTLELGDSALYLCASRRSTGELFFGEGSRLTVL.

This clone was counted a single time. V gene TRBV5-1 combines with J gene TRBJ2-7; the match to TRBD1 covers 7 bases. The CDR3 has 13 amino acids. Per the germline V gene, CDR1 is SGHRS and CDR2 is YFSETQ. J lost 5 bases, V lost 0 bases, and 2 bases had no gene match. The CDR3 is CASSLGQGNEQYF. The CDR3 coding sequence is TGCGCCAGCAGCTTGGGACAGGGCAACGAGCAGTACTTC.

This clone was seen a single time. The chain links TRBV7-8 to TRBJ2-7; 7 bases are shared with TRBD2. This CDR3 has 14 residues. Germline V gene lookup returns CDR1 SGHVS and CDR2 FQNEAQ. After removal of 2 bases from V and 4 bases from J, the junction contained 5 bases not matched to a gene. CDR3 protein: CASSLLAAGYEQYF. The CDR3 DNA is TGTGCCAGCAGCTTACTAGCGGCGGGGTACGAGCAGTACTTC. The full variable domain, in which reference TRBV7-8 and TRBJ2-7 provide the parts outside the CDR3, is GAGVSQSPRYKVAKRGQDVALRCDPISGHVSLFWYQQALGQGPEFLTYFQNEAQLDKSGLPSDRFFAERPEGSVSTLKIQRTQQEDSAVYLCASSLLAAGYEQYFGPGTRLTVT.

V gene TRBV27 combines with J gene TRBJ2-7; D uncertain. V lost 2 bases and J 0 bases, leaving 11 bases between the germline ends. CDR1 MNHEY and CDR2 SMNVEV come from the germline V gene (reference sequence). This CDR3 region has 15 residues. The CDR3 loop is CASSLISSSSYEQYF. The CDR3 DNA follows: TGTGCCAGCAGTTTAATCTCCAGTTCCTCCTACGAGCAGTACTTC.

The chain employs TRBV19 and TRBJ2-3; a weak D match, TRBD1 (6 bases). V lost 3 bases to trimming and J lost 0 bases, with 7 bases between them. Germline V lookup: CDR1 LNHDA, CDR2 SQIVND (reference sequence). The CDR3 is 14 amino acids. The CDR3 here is CASSIGQSTDTQYF. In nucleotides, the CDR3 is TGTGCCAGTAGTATCGGACAGAGCACAGATACGCAGTATTTT. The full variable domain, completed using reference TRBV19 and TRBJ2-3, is DGGITQSPKYLFRKEGQNVTLSCEQNLNHDAMYWYRQDPGQGLRLIYYSQIVNDFQKGDIAEGYSVSREKKESFPLTVTSAQKNPTAFYLCASSIGQSTDTQYFGPGTRLTVL.

The CDR3 DNA is TGTGCCATCAGTGAGTCGGGGCCCCACCAGGGTGCAGGAAACACCATATATTTT. Protein sequence: CAISESGPHQGAGNTIYF. The rearrangement links TRBV10-3 to TRBJ1-3; D perhaps matches TRBD1 (5 bases). Trimming cost V 0 bases and J 4 bases, with 19 bases left between them. The CDR3 is 18 residues long. Germline lookup yields CDR1 ENHRY and CDR2 SYGVKD.

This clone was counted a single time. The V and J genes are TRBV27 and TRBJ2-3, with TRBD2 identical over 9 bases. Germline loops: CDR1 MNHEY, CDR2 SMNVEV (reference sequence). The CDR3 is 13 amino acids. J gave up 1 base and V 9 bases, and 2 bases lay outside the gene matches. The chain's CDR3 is CASRTSGTDTQYF. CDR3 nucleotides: TGTGCCAGTCGGACTAGCGGCACAGATACGCAGTATTTT.

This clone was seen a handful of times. The DNA for the CDR3 is TGTGCCAGCAGTTTAGCGGGGGCGGACGAGCAGTACTTC. Translation gives CASSLAGADEQYF. The rearrangement links TRBV27 to TRBJ2-7, with a possible D match to TRBD2 (7 bases). Trimming left V 2 bases short and J 5 bases short, with 10 bases between. CDR1 is MNHEY and CDR2 is SMNVEV in the germline V gene (reference sequence). This CDR3 spans 13 amino acids.

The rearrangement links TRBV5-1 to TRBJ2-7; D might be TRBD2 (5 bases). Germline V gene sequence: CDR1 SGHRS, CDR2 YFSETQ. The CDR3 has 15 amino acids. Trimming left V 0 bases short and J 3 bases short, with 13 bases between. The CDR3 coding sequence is TGCGCCAGCAGCTTGGGAGGGCAAATCGGCTACGAGCAGTACTTC. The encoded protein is CASSLGGQIGYEQYF.

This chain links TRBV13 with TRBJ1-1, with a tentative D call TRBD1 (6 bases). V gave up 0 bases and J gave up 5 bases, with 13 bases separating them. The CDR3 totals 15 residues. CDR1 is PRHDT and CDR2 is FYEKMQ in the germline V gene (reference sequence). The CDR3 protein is CASSLGQGGWTEAFF. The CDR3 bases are TGTGCCAGCAGCTTAGGACAGGGAGGGTGGACTGAAGCTTTCTTT.

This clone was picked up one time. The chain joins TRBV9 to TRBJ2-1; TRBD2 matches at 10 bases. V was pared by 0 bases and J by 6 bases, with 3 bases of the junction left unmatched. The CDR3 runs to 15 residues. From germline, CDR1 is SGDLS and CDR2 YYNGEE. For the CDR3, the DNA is TGTGCCAGCAGCGTAGAACTAGCGGGGTCCAATGAGCAGTTCTTC. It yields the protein CASSVELAGSNEQFF.

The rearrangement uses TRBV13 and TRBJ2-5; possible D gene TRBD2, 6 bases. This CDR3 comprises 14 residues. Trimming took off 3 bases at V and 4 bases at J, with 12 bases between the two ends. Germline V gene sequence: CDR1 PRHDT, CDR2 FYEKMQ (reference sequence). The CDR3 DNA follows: TGTGCCAGCAGCTTTTCTGGGAGGAGAGAGACCCAGTACTTC. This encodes CASSFSGRRETQYF.

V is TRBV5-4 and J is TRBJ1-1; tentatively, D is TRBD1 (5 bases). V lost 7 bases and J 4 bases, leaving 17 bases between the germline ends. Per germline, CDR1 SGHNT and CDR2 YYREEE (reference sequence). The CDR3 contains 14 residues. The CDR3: CASGIWAGGTEAFF. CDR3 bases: TGTGCCAGCGGGATTTGGGCCGGGGGCACTGAAGCTTTCTTT. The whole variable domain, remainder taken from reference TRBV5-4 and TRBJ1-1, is ETGVTQSPTHLIKTRGQQVTLRCSSQSGHNTVSWYQQALGQGPQFIFQYYREEENGRGNFPPRFSGLQFPNYSSELNVNALELDDSALYLCASGIWAGGTEAFFGQGTRLTVV.

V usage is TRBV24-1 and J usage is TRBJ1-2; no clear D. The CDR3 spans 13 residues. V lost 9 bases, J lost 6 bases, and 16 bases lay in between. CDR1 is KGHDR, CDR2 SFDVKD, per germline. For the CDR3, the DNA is TGTGCCACCCACGACGGCAGGCCAGATGGCTACACCTTC. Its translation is CATHDGRPDGYTF.

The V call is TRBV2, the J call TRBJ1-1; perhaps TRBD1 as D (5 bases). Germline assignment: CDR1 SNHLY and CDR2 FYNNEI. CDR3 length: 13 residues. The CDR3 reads CASRAGRSTEAFF. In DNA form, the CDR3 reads TGTGCAAGCCGGGCAGGGAGGAGCACTGAAGCTTTCTTT.

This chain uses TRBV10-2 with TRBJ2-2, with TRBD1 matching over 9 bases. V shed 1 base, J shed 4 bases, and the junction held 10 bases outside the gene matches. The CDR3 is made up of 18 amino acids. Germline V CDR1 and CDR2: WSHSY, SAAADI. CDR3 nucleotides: TGCGCCAGCAGTGAGTGGGGCCGGGACAGGGATGTCACCGGGGAGCTGTTTTTT. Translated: CASSEWGRDRDVTGELFF.

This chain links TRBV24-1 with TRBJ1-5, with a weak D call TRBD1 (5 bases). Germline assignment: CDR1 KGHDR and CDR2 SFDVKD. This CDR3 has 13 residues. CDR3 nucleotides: TGTGCGATTCAGCCGGGGGTAAGGCAGCCCCAGCATTTT. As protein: CAIQPGVRQPQHF.

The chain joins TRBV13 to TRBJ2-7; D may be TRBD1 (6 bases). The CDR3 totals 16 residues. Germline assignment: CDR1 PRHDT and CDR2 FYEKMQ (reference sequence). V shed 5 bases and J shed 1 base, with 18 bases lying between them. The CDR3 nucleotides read TGTGCCAGCAGCCAGAAAGCTGGGGGCCCATCCTACGAGCAGTACTTC. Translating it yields CASSQKAGGPSYEQYF.

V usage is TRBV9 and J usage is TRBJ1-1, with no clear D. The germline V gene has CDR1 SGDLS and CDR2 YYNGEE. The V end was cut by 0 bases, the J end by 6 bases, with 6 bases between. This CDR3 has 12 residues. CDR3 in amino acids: CASSVGEAEAFF. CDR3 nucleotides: TGTGCCAGCAGCGTAGGAGAGGCTGAAGCTTTCTTT.

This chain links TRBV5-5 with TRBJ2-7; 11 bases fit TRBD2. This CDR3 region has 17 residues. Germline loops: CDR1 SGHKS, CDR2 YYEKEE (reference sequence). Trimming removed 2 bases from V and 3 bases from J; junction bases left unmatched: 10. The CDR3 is CASSFRLAGGPYYEQYF. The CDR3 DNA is TGTGCCAGCAGCTTCCGGCTAGCGGGGGGACCTTACTACGAGCAGTACTTC.

The CDR3 sequence is CASSIGWQGQYEQYF. CDR3 DNA sequence: TGTGCCAGTAGTATAGGATGGCAGGGTCAGTACGAGCAGTACTTC. The chain has TRBV19 and TRBJ2-7, with D perhaps TRBD1 (5 bases). The CDR3 has 15 amino acids. Trimming removed 1 base from V and 4 bases from J, with 14 bases in between. CDR1 is LNHDA and CDR2 is SQIVND in the germline V gene (reference sequence).

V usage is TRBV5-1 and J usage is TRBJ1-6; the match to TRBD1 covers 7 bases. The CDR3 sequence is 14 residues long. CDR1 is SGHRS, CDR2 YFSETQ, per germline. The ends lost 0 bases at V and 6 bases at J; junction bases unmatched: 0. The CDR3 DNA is TGCGCCAGCAGCTTGGGACAGGGTAATTCACCCCTCCACTTT. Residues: CASSLGQGNSPLHF.

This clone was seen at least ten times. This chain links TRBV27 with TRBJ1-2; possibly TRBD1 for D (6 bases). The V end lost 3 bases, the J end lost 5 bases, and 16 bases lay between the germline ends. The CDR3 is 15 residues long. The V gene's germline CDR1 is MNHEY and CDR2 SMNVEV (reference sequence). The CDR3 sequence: CASSLGAGGDYGYTF. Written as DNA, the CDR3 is TGTGCCAGCAGTTTGGGGGCGGGGGGGGATTATGGCTACACCTTC.

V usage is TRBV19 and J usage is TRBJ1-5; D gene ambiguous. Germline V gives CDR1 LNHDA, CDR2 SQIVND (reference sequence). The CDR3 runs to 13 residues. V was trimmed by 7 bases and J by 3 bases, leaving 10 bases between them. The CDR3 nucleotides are TGTGCCAGTACTAGCAGATCCAATCAGCCCCAGCATTTT. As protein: CASTSRSNQPQHF. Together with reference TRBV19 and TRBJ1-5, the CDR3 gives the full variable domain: DGGITQSPKYLFRKEGQNVTLSCEQNLNHDAMYWYRQDPGQGLRLIYYSQIVNDFQKGDIAEGYSVSREKKESFPLTVTSAQKNPTAFYLCASTSRSNQPQHFGDGTRLSIL.